The clone carrying this T cell receptor (beta chain) was detected only a few times. Its antigen is unidentified. Preparation of TCR beta libraries was done by quantitative 5'-RACE with molecular barcodes. TCRdb called the 5' RACE reads again in MiXCR, with one record for every CDR3 protein. This sample has 390,000 or so distinct CDR3 sequences; about 20% occur once, and the top ten carry approximately 15%. These data belong to a study of CD8 T cells in ankylosing spondylitis. General study points: Seemingly characteristic of ankylosing spondylitis blood was a TCR beta motif consisting of eight highly homologous variants. Some of these motif variants have turned up before, in reports on reactive arthritis synovial fluid and blood. Disease-linked clones bore a CD8+ phenotype, appearing relatively rarely in peripheral blood. Disease-linked clones reportedly concentrated significantly in matched ankylosing spondylitis synovial fluid.

The germline V gene encodes CDR1 ENHRY and CDR2 SYGVKD. The V gene end was trimmed by 0 bases and the J gene end by 4 bases; junction bases not matched to a gene: 13. This CDR3 region has 18 residues. The sequence came from a male donor with ankylosing spondylitis. This chain uses TRBV10-3 with TRBJ2-5, with 8 bases lining up with TRBD2. The sequenced material came from blood, either unsorted or a sorted T cell fraction (not recorded which). The CDR3 DNA reads as TGTGCCATCAGTGAGTCGCGAGGGAGCGGGAGATCGGGAGAGACCCAGTACTTC. Translating it yields CAISESRGSGRSGETQYF.